Listed here are 9 T cell receptor beta chains from one sample, sequenced in a study of CD8+ T cells in alopecia areata. cDNA reverse transcribed from extracted RNA served as the sequencing template. Some clones are missing from TCRdb's copy, which holds only in-frame ones; the method was immunoSEQ multiplex PCR. This sample has roughly 120,000 clones, each found more than once. The sequenced material came from lesional skin. These receptor sequences come from a C3H/HeJ mouse with alopecia areata. The strain's MHC: H2-k.

This clone has just a few counts. Mouse germline and gene names are used. The sequenced fragment ends 4 residues before the CDR3 boundary, so the rest is inferred from the germline J gene. The V and J genes are TRBV20 and TRBJ1-2; possible D gene TRBD1, 6 bases. V dropped 2 bases and J dropped 3 bases, with 10 bases sitting between them. Germline CDR1 is GFQATS and CDR2 is STVNSAI. The length of the CDR3 is 13 residues. CDR3 sequence: CGARPGVDSDYTF. The covered CDR3 bases are TGTGGTGCTAGGCCAGGGGTGGACTCC.

With regard to this clone: At residue 13, the TCRdb protein and translated DNA are inconsistent; the protein given comes from the DNA. Mouse germline and gene names are used. The CDR3 end is not reached by the read, which stops 3 residues before it; the germline J gene fills it in. The rearrangement links TRBV13-3 to TRBJ1-6, with a tentative D call TRBD1 (5 bases). TRBJ1-6 is filed as an ORF, its function uncertain. Germline assignment: CDR1 NNHDY and CDR2 SYVADS. The CDR3 sequence is 16 residues long. The germline V and J ends were trimmed by 0 bases and 2 bases, with 9 bases remaining between them. The part of the CDR3 DNA that was read is TGTGCCAGCAGTGATGCTCGGGGGGCCTATAATTCGCCC. Amino acid sequence: CASSDARGAYNSP. The whole CDR3 sequence is CASSDARGAYNSPLYF.

This clone has more than one count but fewer than ten. The genes and germline here are from mouse. The read falls 4 residues short of the CDR3 end, and the missing part is taken from the germline J gene. V usage is TRBV19 and J usage is TRBJ2-1; 9 bases fit TRBD1. The CDR3 length is 14 residues. Germline CDR1 reads FNHDT; CDR2 reads SITEND (reference sequence). CDR3 loop: CASSPGTGRAEQFF. The covered CDR3 bases are TGTGCCAGCAGCCCCGGGACAGGGAGAGCT.

To note about this clone: The genes and germline here are from mouse. Read data end 4 residues before the CDR3 end; the end is taken from the germline J gene. V and J are TRBV19 and TRBJ2-1; 10 nucleotides align to TRBD2. The germline V gene encodes CDR1 FNHDT and CDR2 SITEND (reference sequence). The CDR3 loop spans 15 amino acids. CDR3 sequence: CASSSLGGLRAEQFF. CDR3 DNA, as far as it was read: TGTGCCAGCAGTAGCCTGGGGGGGCTGAGAGCT.

Notes on this clone: Mouse gene names and germline throughout. The CDR3 is CASSDSGGEDTQYF. Partial CDR3 DNA: TGTGCCAGCAGTGACTCTGGGGGTGAAGAC. The chain uses TRBV13-3 and TRBJ2-5, with 7 nucleotides matching TRBD2. The CDR3 end falls 4 residues outside the read, so it is completed with the germline J gene. Looked up from germline, CDR1 is NNHDY and CDR2 is SYVADS. The CDR3 runs to 14 residues.

Comments on this clone: Here the gene names and germline are mouse. The read ends 4 residues before the CDR3 terminus; that terminus is restored from the germline J gene. The rearrangement uses TRBV19 and TRBJ2-1, with TRBD2 matching 10 bases. The V and J ends lost 4 bases and 1 base, in that order; junction bases with no gene match: 5. The CDR3 is made up of 16 amino acids. Germline CDR1 reads FNHDT; CDR2 reads SITEND (reference sequence). This chain's CDR3 is CASSRLGGNNYAEQFF. The covered CDR3 bases are TGTGCCAGCAGTCGACTGGGGGGTAACAACTATGCT.

This clone was picked up a small number of times. TCRdb's protein and the DNA translation differ at residue 11; the protein here comes from the DNA. The genes are named according to mouse. The CDR3 end lies 3 residues beyond the end of the read and is filled in from the germline J gene. This chain links TRBV13-3 with TRBJ1-6, with no clear D. TRBJ1-6 is an ORF, and what it does is uncertain. Germline lookup yields CDR1 NNHDY and CDR2 SYVADS. This CDR3 is 14 amino acids long. Trimming removed 9 bases at V and 0 bases at J, with 10 bases between. The CDR3 DNA, read in part, is TGTGCCACCCTCGACAATTCCTATAATTCGCCC. Residues: CATLDNSYNSP. The entire CDR3 is CATLDNSYNSPLYF.

The sample holds many counts of this clone. These gene names are mouse names. The CDR3 is cut off 4 residues early in the read; its end comes from the germline J gene. This rearrangement joins TRBV13-3 to TRBJ2-1, with TRBD1 identical over 11 bases. Looked up from germline, CDR1 is NNHDY and CDR2 is SYVADS. CDR3 length: 14 amino acids. The CDR3 DNA, read in part, is TGTGCCAGCAGGGACAGGGGGCGGGGGGCT. Its protein product is CASRDRGRGA. The CDR3 in its entirety is CASRDRGRGAEQFF.

Of note for this clone: The gene symbols are mouse symbols. The read finishes 4 residues shy of the CDR3 end, and the germline J gene is used to complete it. The J gene is TRBJ2-7, the V gene TRBV13-1; 9 nucleotides line up with TRBD2. This CDR3 has 15 residues. Germline V gene sequence: CDR1 NSHNY, CDR2 SYGAGN. Incomplete CDR3 DNA: TGTGCCAGCAGTGATGCACTGGGGGGTATATAT. Residues: CASSDALGGIY. In full, the CDR3 is CASSDALGGIYEQYF.